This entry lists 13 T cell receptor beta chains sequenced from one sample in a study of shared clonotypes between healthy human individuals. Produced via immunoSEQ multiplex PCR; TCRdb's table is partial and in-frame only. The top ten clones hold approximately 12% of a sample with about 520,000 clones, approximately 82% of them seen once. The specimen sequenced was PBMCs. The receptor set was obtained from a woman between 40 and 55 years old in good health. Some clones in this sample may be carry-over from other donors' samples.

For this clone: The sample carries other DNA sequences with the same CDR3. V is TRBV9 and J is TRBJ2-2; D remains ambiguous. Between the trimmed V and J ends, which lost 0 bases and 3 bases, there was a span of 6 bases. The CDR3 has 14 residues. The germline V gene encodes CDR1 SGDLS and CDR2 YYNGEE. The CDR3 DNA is TGTGCCAGCAGCGTAGTCGGCCACACCGGGGAGCTGTTTTTT. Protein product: CASSVVGHTGELFF.

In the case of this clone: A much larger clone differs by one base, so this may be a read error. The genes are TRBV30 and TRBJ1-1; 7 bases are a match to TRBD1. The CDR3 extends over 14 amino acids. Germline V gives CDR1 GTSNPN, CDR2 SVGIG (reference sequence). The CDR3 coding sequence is TGTTCCTGGAGGGACCGGGACAGGAACACTGAAGCTTTCTTT. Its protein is CSWRDRDRNTEAFF.

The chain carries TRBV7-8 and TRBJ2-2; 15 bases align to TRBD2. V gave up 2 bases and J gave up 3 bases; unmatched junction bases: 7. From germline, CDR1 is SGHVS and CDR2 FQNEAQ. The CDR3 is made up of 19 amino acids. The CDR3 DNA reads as TGTGCCAGCAGCTTACTAGGACTAGCGGGAGGGGGGTACACCGGGGAGCTGTTTTTT. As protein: CASSLLGLAGGGYTGELFF.

CDR3 protein: CASKRGPYEQYF. The CDR3 DNA reads as TGTGCCTCAAAGAGGGGGCCCTACGAGCAGTACTTC. The chain is built from TRBV27 and TRBJ2-7; 7 bases agree with TRBD1. CDR1 and CDR2 from the germline V gene are MNHEY and SMNVEV (reference sequence). The junction had 6 bases not matched to a gene; V was cut back by 11 bases and J by 2 bases. The length of the CDR3 is 12 residues.

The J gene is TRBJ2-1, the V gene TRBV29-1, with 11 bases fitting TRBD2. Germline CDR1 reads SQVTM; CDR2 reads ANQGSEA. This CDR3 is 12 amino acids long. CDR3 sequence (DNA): TGCAGTGGGACTAGCGGATACAATGAGCAGTTCTTC. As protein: CSGTSGYNEQFF.

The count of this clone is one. Here the CDR3 reads CASSLQVQETQYF. The CDR3 DNA sequence: TGTGCCAGCAGCTTACAGGTCCAAGAGACCCAGTACTTC. The rearrangement links TRBV5-4 to TRBJ2-5; the D gene is possibly TRBD1 (5 bases). Deletions cut 2 bases from V and 1 base from J, with 6 bases between. Germline lookup yields CDR1 SGHNT and CDR2 YYREEE (reference sequence). The CDR3 is 13 residues long.

CDR3 in amino acids: CASRGPLMNTEAFF. The CDR3, as DNA: TGCGCCAGCCGGGGTCCCCTCATGAACACTGAAGCTTTCTTT. This rearrangement joins TRBV4-1 to TRBJ1-1, with D unresolved. The V gene lost 8 bases and the J gene lost 0 bases, with 13 bases spanning the gap. The CDR3 runs to 14 residues. Germline CDR1 is MGHRA and CDR2 is YSYEKL.

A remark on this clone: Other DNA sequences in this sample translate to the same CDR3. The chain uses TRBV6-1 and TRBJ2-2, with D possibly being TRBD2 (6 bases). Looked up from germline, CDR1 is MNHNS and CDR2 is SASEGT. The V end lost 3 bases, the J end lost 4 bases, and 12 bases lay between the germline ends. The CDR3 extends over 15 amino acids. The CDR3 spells CASSDRRGGTGELFF. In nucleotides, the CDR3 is TGTGCCAGCAGTGATCGAAGGGGAGGCACCGGGGAGCTGTTTTTT.

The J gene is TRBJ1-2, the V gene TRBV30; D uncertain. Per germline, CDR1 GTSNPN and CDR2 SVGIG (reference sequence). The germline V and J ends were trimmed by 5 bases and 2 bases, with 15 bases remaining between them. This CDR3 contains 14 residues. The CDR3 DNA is TGTGCCTGGGGTTCAGGAGGTGGGAACTATGGCTACACCTTC. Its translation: CAWGSGGGNYGYTF.

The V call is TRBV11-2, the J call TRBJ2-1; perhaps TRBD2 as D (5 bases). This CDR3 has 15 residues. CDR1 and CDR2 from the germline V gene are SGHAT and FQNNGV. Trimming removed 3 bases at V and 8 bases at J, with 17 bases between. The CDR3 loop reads CASSFRADIGDEQFF. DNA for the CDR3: TGTGCCAGCAGCTTCCGGGCGGATATCGGGGATGAGCAGTTCTTC.

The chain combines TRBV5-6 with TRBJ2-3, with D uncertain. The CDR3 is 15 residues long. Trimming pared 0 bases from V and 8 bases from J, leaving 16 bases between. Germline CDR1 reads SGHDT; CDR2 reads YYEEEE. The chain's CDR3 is CASSLEGSNVGTQYF. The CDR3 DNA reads TGTGCCAGCAGCTTGGAGGGCAGTAACGTGGGTACGCAGTATTTT.

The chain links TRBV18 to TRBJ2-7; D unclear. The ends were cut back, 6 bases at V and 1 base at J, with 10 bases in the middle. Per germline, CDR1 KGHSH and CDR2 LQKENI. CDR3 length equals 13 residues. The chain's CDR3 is CASSYGSSYEQYF. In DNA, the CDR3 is TGTGCCAGCTCCTACGGGTCTTCCTACGAGCAGTACTTC. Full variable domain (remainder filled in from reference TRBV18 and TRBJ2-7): NAGVMQNPRHLVRRRGQEARLRCSPMKGHSHVYWYRQLPEEGLKFMVYLQKENIIDESGMPKERFSAEFPKEGPSILRIQQVVRGDSAAYFCASSYGSSYEQYFGPGTRLTVT.

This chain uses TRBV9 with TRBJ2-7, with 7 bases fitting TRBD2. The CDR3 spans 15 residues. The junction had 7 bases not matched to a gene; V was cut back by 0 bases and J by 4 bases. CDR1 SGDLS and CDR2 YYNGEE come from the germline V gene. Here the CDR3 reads CASSVGGGSTYEQYF. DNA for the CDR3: TGTGCCAGCAGCGTAGGGGGAGGGAGCACGTACGAGCAGTACTTC.